This record looks at one TCR beta chain sequence and its context. The sample originates from a study of blood T cell repertoires in COVID-19. TCRdb's copy holds only in-frame clones and misses some; the assay was immunoSEQ multiplex PCR. The profile shows approximately 670,000 clones, around 90% of them singletons. This CDR3 contains 13 residues. Germline CDR1 is SGHAT and CDR2 is FQNNGV. With 5 bases removed from V and 8 bases from J, the gap between germline ends came to 15 bases. The sequencing input was peripheral blood. The chain is built from TRBV11-2 and TRBJ1-2; D is unresolved. The source is a young woman with acute or convalescent COVID-19. Here the CDR3 DNA reads TGTGCCAGCAGCCCCAGTCGGGATAGAGGCTACACCTTC. It translates to CASSPSRDRGYTF.